The 29 T cell receptor beta chains given below trace back to one sample, sequenced in a study of T cell responses to AZD1222 COVID-19 vaccine. Method: immunoSEQ multiplex PCR; TCRdb's copy keeps in-frame clones and lacks some. This sample carries some 160,000 clones, approximately 90% of them seen once, and the ten largest clones take 4% to 5.5%. The specimen was peripheral blood, collected on day 0 of AZD1222 vaccination. All receptors come from an adult in good health.

This chain joins TRBV6-5 and TRBJ1-2; 11 nucleotides match TRBD1. The CDR3 is 15 amino acids. With 7 bases clipped from V and 2 bases from J, the junction kept 6 bases outside the gene matches. CDR1 is MNHEY, CDR2 SVGAGI, per germline. CDR3 coding DNA: TGTGCCAGCAATAGCAGGACAGGGGGCAACTATGGCTACACCTTC. Translation gives CASNSRTGGNYGYTF.

This clone showed up just once. The chain couples TRBV25-1 to TRBJ1-2, with D possibly being TRBD1 (5 bases). Trimming pared 6 bases from V and 4 bases from J, leaving 12 bases between. This CDR3 comprises 13 residues. Germline V gene data show CDR1 as MGHDK and CDR2 as SYGVNS. The chain's CDR3 is CASSAGATYGYTF. The CDR3 DNA reads as TGTGCCAGCAGCGCTGGGGCGACCTATGGCTACACCTTC.

The chain has TRBV5-6 and TRBJ1-2; 8 bases match TRBD1. From germline, CDR1 is SGHDT and CDR2 YYEEEE. The trim removed 5 bases at V and 4 bases at J, leaving 1 base unmatched. This CDR3 contains 12 residues. The CDR3 coding sequence is TGTGCCAGCAGACAGGGGGGCTATGGCTACACCTTC. Amino acids: CASRQGGYGYTF.

The chain combines TRBV28 with TRBJ1-6, with D unclear. The length of the CDR3 is 15 residues. V gave up 7 bases and J gave up 5 bases, with 15 bases separating them. Per germline, CDR1 MDHEN and CDR2 SYDVKM. The CDR3 DNA reads TGTGCCAGCAACCCGGGCGGTTTCGATAATTCACCCCTCCACTTT. It translates to CASNPGGFDNSPLHF.

This sequence joins TRBV11-2 and TRBJ2-7; 8 nucleotides align to TRBD1. This CDR3 contains 18 residues. From germline, CDR1 is SGHAT and CDR2 FQNNGV. The ends lost 3 bases at V and 6 bases at J; junction bases unmatched: 19. The CDR3 sequence is CASSLWTGTANPRTEQYF. For the CDR3, the DNA is TGTGCCAGCAGCTTGTGGACAGGGACTGCTAATCCTCGGACCGAGCAGTACTTC.

The chain couples TRBV28 to TRBJ2-1, with 7 bases aligning to TRBD2. Germline values: CDR1 MDHEN, CDR2 SYDVKM. CDR3 length: 16 amino acids. V was pared by 7 bases and J by 2 bases, with 11 bases of the junction left unmatched. The CDR3: CASTSSTSDPYNEQFF. CDR3 bases: TGTGCCAGCACCTCTTCAACTAGCGACCCCTACAATGAGCAGTTCTTC.

The CDR3 DNA reads TGTGCCAGCAGAAAGGGACAGGGGGCCGACGAGCAGTTCTTC. This sequence encodes CASRKGQGADEQFF. The V gene is TRBV6-4, the J gene TRBJ2-1; TRBD1 agrees at 12 bases. Losses at the gene ends were 6 bases for V and 10 bases for J; bases not matched to a gene: 7. Germline assignment: CDR1 MRHNA and CDR2 SNTAGT. This CDR3 region has 14 residues.

This rearrangement joins TRBV19 to TRBJ1-5; D remains ambiguous. Trimming cost V 3 bases and J 0 bases, with 9 bases left between them. CDR1 is LNHDA and CDR2 is SQIVND in the germline V gene (reference sequence). The CDR3 runs 15 residues. The chain's CDR3 is CASSIGQNSNQPQHF. CDR3 bases: TGTGCCAGTAGTATTGGCCAGAATAGCAATCAGCCCCAGCATTTT. Together with reference TRBV19 and TRBJ1-5, the CDR3 gives the full variable domain: DGGITQSPKYLFRKEGQNVTLSCEQNLNHDAMYWYRQDPGQGLRLIYYSQIVNDFQKGDIAEGYSVSREKKESFPLTVTSAQKNPTAFYLCASSIGQNSNQPQHFGDGTRLSIL.

The chain couples TRBV28 to TRBJ2-1, with 7 bases lining up with TRBD1. The junction had 6 bases not matched to a gene; V was cut back by 7 bases and J by 3 bases. Germline V gene sequence: CDR1 MDHEN, CDR2 SYDVKM. The CDR3 has 14 residues. The CDR3 DNA sequence: TGTGCCAGCAACCCACAGGGGTTCTACAATGAGCAGTTCTTC. Translation gives CASNPQGFYNEQFF.

This chain connects TRBV5-1 to TRBJ2-1, with 8 bases aligning to TRBD2. Germline CDR1 and CDR2: SGHRS and YFSETQ. The V segment lost 4 bases and the J segment 9 bases; nucleotides outside the gene matches: 6. CDR3 length: 13 amino acids. The CDR3 reads CASSQRENGEQFF. DNA for the CDR3: TGCGCCAGCAGCCAGCGGGAGAACGGTGAGCAGTTCTTC.

This chain uses TRBV5-5 with TRBJ2-2; D is undetermined. This CDR3 contains 13 residues. CDR1 and CDR2 (germline): SGHKS, YYEKEE (reference sequence). Trimming cost V 5 bases and J 7 bases, with 12 bases left between them. The CDR3 DNA reads TGTGCCAGCAGTTCCTGGGTTGTCGGGGAGCTGTTTTTT. Amino acid sequence: CASSSWVVGELFF.

This chain uses TRBV7-2 with TRBJ2-7; 9 bases are shared with TRBD1. The germline V gene encodes CDR1 SGHTA and CDR2 FQGNSA. This CDR3 is built from 15 residues. J gave up 0 bases and V 7 bases, and 7 bases lay outside the gene matches. CDR3 DNA sequence: TGTGCCAGCACCCTCACACAGGGGGCCTCCTACGAGCAGTACTTC. Translation gives CASTLTQGASYEQYF.

The chain has TRBV24-1 and TRBJ2-7; no clear D. V gave up 1 base and J gave up 5 bases, with 2 bases separating them. This CDR3 contains 11 residues. The V gene's germline CDR1 is KGHDR and CDR2 SFDVKD. The CDR3 here is CATSDFHEQYF. The CDR3 DNA reads TGTGCCACCAGTGATTTCCACGAGCAGTACTTC.

The genes are TRBV7-4 and TRBJ2-3; 11 bases agree with TRBD2. The trim removed 1 base at V and 4 bases at J, leaving 13 bases unmatched. Germline V gives CDR1 SGHVT, CDR2 SQSDAQ. The length of the CDR3 is 19 residues. The DNA of the CDR3 is TGTGCCAGCAGCTTAGGGTTAGCGGGAGGGCTTCAGGAGCCAGATACGCAGTATTTT. This translates into CASSLGLAGGLQEPDTQYF.

V gene TRBV5-4 combines with J gene TRBJ2-1; D gene ambiguous. Trimming cost V 4 bases and J 6 bases, with 11 bases left between them. The germline CDR1 and CDR2 sequences are SGHNT and YYREEE (reference sequence). The CDR3 totals 13 residues. The CDR3 DNA reads as TGTGCCAGCAGCGGTCTGTGGGGCAATGAGCAGTTCTTC. Its protein is CASSGLWGNEQFF. Drawing the rest from reference TRBV5-4 and TRBJ2-1, the complete variable domain is ETGVTQSPTHLIKTRGQQVTLRCSSQSGHNTVSWYQQALGQGPQFIFQYYREEENGRGNFPPRFSGLQFPNYSSELNVNALELDDSALYLCASSGLWGNEQFFGPGTRLTVL.

This clone has a handful of counts. This CDR3 is CASSQGTSGANVLTF. The CDR3 bases are TGTGCCAGCAGCCAAGGTACCTCTGGGGCCAACGTCCTGACTTTC. The chain has TRBV3-1 (or the pseudogene TRBV3-2) and TRBJ2-6, with unresolved D. CDR1 LGHDT and CDR2 YNNKEL come from the germline V gene (reference sequence). V was trimmed by 1 base and J by 0 bases, leaving 4 bases between them. This CDR3 has 15 amino acids.

The V call is TRBV6-5, the J call TRBJ2-5; the D gene is possibly TRBD2 (5 bases). The ends were cut back, 4 bases at V and 5 bases at J, with 14 bases in the middle. This CDR3 contains 14 residues. Germline V gene sequence: CDR1 MNHEY, CDR2 SVGAGI. CDR3 sequence: CASSFSGPGETQYF. The DNA for the CDR3 is TGTGCCAGCAGTTTCTCGGGCCCGGGGGAGACCCAGTACTTC.

The chain links TRBV2 to TRBJ2-3, with 8 positions matching TRBD2. After removal of 4 bases from V and 5 bases from J, the junction contained 5 bases not matched to a gene. In germline, CDR1 is SNHLY, CDR2 FYNNEI. The CDR3 spans 14 residues. The CDR3 region is CASSAAGVKDTQYF. The CDR3 DNA follows: TGTGCCAGCAGTGCAGCGGGAGTGAAAGATACGCAGTATTTT.

The V gene is TRBV5-5, the J gene TRBJ1-6; the D is unclear. Per the germline V gene, CDR1 is SGHKS and CDR2 is YYEKEE (reference sequence). This CDR3 is 15 amino acids long. V dropped 1 base and J dropped 1 base, with 6 bases sitting between them. The CDR3 here is CASSLLGSYNSPLHF. The CDR3 region has the DNA TGTGCCAGCAGCTTGTTAGGGTCCTATAATTCACCCCTCCACTTT. The full variable domain, completed using reference TRBV5-5 and TRBJ1-6, is DAGVTQSPTHLIKTRGQQVTLRCSPISGHKSVSWYQQVLGQGPQFIFQYYEKEERGRGNFPDRFSARQFPNYSSELNVNALLLGDSALYLCASSLLGSYNSPLHFGNGTRLTVT.

V gene TRBV3-1 (or the pseudogene TRBV3-2) combines with J gene TRBJ2-3; 7 positions match TRBD2. The V gene's germline CDR1 is LGHDT and CDR2 YNNKEL (reference sequence). The CDR3 runs to 20 residues. V was clipped by 0 bases and J by 1 base; unmatched bases: 16. The CDR3 region is CASSQDPWPWGGWGTDTQYF. As DNA, the CDR3 is TGTGCCAGCAGCCAAGATCCCTGGCCTTGGGGGGGATGGGGCACAGATACGCAGTATTTT.

The DNA for the CDR3 is TGCGCCAGCAGCTTGGGGGCAGGGAACACCGGGGAGCTGTTTTTT. Translation gives CASSLGAGNTGELFF. The chain uses TRBV5-1 and TRBJ2-2, with no clear D. V was clipped by 0 bases and J by 1 base, with 7 bases between them. The CDR3 is 15 residues long. Germline V gene sequence: CDR1 SGHRS, CDR2 YFSETQ.

This chain connects TRBV2 to TRBJ2-2; D is unresolved. The germline V gene encodes CDR1 SNHLY and CDR2 FYNNEI. V lost 7 bases and J 12 bases, leaving 21 bases between the germline ends. The CDR3 runs to 14 residues. The CDR3 region has the DNA TGTGCCAGCAAAAGGCAACTGAGTACCTGGAAGCTGTTTTTT. Translation: CASKRQLSTWKLFF.

The V and J genes are TRBV18 and TRBJ2-7; 12 bases agree with TRBD1. J lost 5 bases, V lost 5 bases, and 7 bases had no gene match. The CDR3 spans 15 residues. Germline CDR1 and CDR2: KGHSH and LQKENI. The CDR3 loop is CASSSPGQGANEQYF. The DNA of the CDR3 is TGTGCCAGCTCATCTCCGGGACAGGGGGCGAACGAGCAGTACTTC.

This chain joins TRBV7-3 and TRBJ2-2; 8 bases are shared with TRBD1. The J segment lost 5 bases and the V segment lost 2 bases, leaving 4 bases of the junction unmatched. This CDR3 comprises 15 residues. The germline CDR1 and CDR2 sequences are SGHTA and FQGTGA. CDR3 nucleotide sequence: TGTGCCAGCAGCTTAGCCGGACAGGGAACCGGGGAGCTGTTTTTT. Translating it yields CASSLAGQGTGELFF. Based on the CDR3 plus reference TRBV7-3 and TRBJ2-2, the full variable domain is GAGVSQTPSNKVTEKGKYVELRCDPISGHTALYWYRQSLGQGPEFLIYFQGTGAADDSGLPNDRFFAVRPEGSVSTLKIQRTERGDSAVYLCASSLAGQGTGELFFGEGSRLTVL.

The CDR3 coding sequence is TGTGCCAGCAGGGCCTGGGGGCAGAATCAGCCCCAGCATTTT. This codes for CASRAWGQNQPQHF. The chain uses TRBV6-5 and TRBJ1-5; perhaps TRBD1 as D (6 bases). Germline assignment: CDR1 MNHEY and CDR2 SVGAGI. V was clipped by 6 bases and J by 4 bases, with 13 bases between them. This CDR3 spans 14 amino acids.

This clone has a handful of counts. The gene calls are TRBV5-1 and TRBJ2-1, with 10 bases aligning to TRBD2. Looked up from germline, CDR1 is SGHRS and CDR2 is YFSETQ. V shed 2 bases, J shed 7 bases, and the junction held 6 bases outside the gene matches. The CDR3 is made up of 15 amino acids. CDR3 loop: CASSFASGSVNEQFF. CDR3 nucleotide sequence: TGCGCCAGCAGCTTTGCTAGCGGGAGTGTAAATGAGCAGTTCTTC.

J is TRBJ1-6 and V is TRBV27; D is perhaps TRBD1 (6 bases). Germline CDR1 is MNHEY and CDR2 is SMNVEV (reference sequence). There are 14 residues in the CDR3. V lost 6 bases and J lost 5, with 11 bases in between. CDR3 amino acids: CASRSGTNNSPLHF. CDR3 coding DNA: TGTGCCAGCAGATCCGGGACAAATAATTCACCCCTCCACTTT.

The rearrangement links TRBV10-3 to TRBJ1-5, with 9 bases lining up with TRBD1. This CDR3 contains 17 residues. V lost 8 bases and J lost 3; bases outside the gene matches: 14. Germline lookup yields CDR1 ENHRY and CDR2 SYGVKD. CDR3 in DNA: TGTGCCATCGGGACAGGGACGGGGAGTGAGATCAATCAGCCCCAGCATTTT. Protein sequence: CAIGTGTGSEINQPQHF.

DNA for the CDR3: TGTGCCAGCAGTCTAGAGGACACCCACTACGAGCAGTACTTC. Translated: CASSLEDTHYEQYF. This chain links TRBV9 with TRBJ2-7, with a tentative D call TRBD1 (5 bases). CDR1 and CDR2 (germline): SGDLS, YYNGEE. V gave up 5 bases and J gave up 3 bases, with 15 bases separating them. The CDR3 is 14 residues long.